These 25 T cell receptor beta chains came from one sample sequenced in a study of blood T cell repertoires in COVID-19. Generated by immunoSEQ multiplex PCR, the TCRdb table keeps only in-frame clones and is missing some. The repertoire holds approximately 140,000 clones, with 65% to 85% as singletons. The source material was peripheral blood. These receptors all stem from a woman older than 75 with acute or convalescent COVID-19.

This chain uses TRBV12-5 with TRBJ2-7; the match to TRBD2 covers 13 bases. Per germline, CDR1 LGHNT and CDR2 FRNRAP. This CDR3 is built from 16 residues. The junction had 9 bases not matched to a gene; V was cut back by 5 bases and J by 5 bases. The CDR3 reads CASGMRTSGRRNEQYF. The CDR3 DNA is TGTGCTAGTGGTATGAGGACTAGCGGGAGAAGGAACGAGCAGTACTTC.

The chain carries TRBV29-1 and TRBJ2-5; D uncertain. The V gene's germline CDR1 is SQVTM and CDR2 ANQGSEA. The V end was cut by 3 bases, the J end by 7 bases, with 12 bases between. This CDR3 has 12 residues. In DNA form, the CDR3 reads TGCAGCGTTGAGCTGACTTACCCGACCCAGTACTTC. Translated, it gives CSVELTYPTQYF.

This chain connects TRBV11-2 to TRBJ1-4; 7 nucleotides align to TRBD1. The trim removed 1 base at V and 7 bases at J, leaving 9 bases unmatched. This CDR3 comprises 16 residues. Germline V gene lookup returns CDR1 SGHAT and CDR2 FQNNGV. The CDR3, as DNA: TGTGCCAGCAGCTTAGGGGACAGTTGGATAACTGAAAAACTGTTTTTT. It is translated as CASSLGDSWITEKLFF.

This rearrangement joins TRBV2 to TRBJ2-3; tentatively, D is TRBD1 (6 bases). Trimming stripped 4 bases from V and 2 bases from J, with 13 bases between. The length of the CDR3 is 15 residues. The V gene's germline CDR1 is SNHLY and CDR2 FYNNEI. The CDR3: CASSGQGMFTDTQYF. The CDR3 DNA follows: TGTGCCAGCAGTGGGCAGGGGATGTTCACAGATACGCAGTATTTT.

This chain connects TRBV2 to TRBJ2-1; possibly TRBD2 for D (5 bases). Per the germline V gene, CDR1 is SNHLY and CDR2 is FYNNEI. The CDR3 extends over 15 amino acids. Trimming removed 3 bases from V and 4 bases from J, with 13 bases in between. This chain's CDR3 is CASSDKGLEYNEQFF. The CDR3, as DNA: TGTGCCAGCAGTGATAAAGGACTGGAGTACAATGAGCAGTTCTTC.

The chain links TRBV28 to TRBJ1-3; no clear D gene. With 5 bases removed from V and 0 bases from J, the gap between germline ends came to 11 bases. Per the germline V gene, CDR1 is MDHEN and CDR2 is SYDVKM. CDR3 length equals 15 residues. This chain's CDR3 is CASSRRGSSGNTIYF. CDR3 nucleotide sequence: TGTGCCAGCAGTCGGAGAGGTTCCTCTGGAAACACCATATATTTT.

The gene calls are TRBV19 and TRBJ1-5; possible D gene TRBD1, 5 bases. This CDR3 comprises 16 residues. The germline V and J ends were trimmed by 3 bases and 7 bases, with 19 bases remaining between them. The germline CDR1 and CDR2 sequences are LNHDA and SQIVND (reference sequence). CDR3 protein: CASSILSGGKDQPQHF. As DNA, the CDR3 is TGTGCCAGTAGTATCTTATCGGGGGGAAAGGACCAGCCCCAGCATTTT.

V and J are TRBV21-1 and TRBJ1-2. TRBV21-1 is deemed a pseudogene. This CDR3 is built from 14 residues. The DNA of the CDR3 is TGTGCCAAAACCGGGGGGGGCCCTCACTATGGCTACACCTTC. This gives the protein CAKTGGGPHYGYTF.

The chain has TRBV27 and TRBJ1-1, with a tentative D call TRBD1 (6 bases). The CDR3 is 14 residues long. The germline CDR1 and CDR2 sequences are MNHEY and SMNVEV (reference sequence). V lost 8 bases, J lost 1 base, and 14 bases lay in between. The chain's CDR3 is CASLPAGANTEAFF. CDR3 bases: TGTGCCAGCCTACCGGCAGGGGCGAACACTGAAGCTTTCTTT.

V and J are TRBV11-2 and TRBJ1-4; TRBD1 aligns across 9 bases. Looked up from germline, CDR1 is SGHAT and CDR2 is FQNNGV. The CDR3 has 16 residues. J was trimmed by 9 bases and V by 2 bases; bases with no gene match: 10. The CDR3 sequence is CASSLLAGTGMKKLFF. The CDR3 DNA follows: TGTGCCAGCAGCTTACTTGCCGGGACAGGGATGAAAAAACTGTTTTTT.

The CDR3 sequence: CASSGQGFLLGGANVLTF. In DNA, the CDR3 is TGTGCCAGCTCAGGACAGGGGTTCCTTTTGGGTGGGGCCAACGTCCTGACTTTC. This chain connects TRBV25-1 to TRBJ2-6, with 9 bases matching TRBD1. The CDR3 covers 18 residues. Per the germline V gene, CDR1 is MGHDK and CDR2 is SYGVNS. J gave up 3 bases and V 8 bases, and 14 bases lay outside the gene matches.

This clone was seen a few times. The J gene is TRBJ2-2, the V gene TRBV6-1; 8 bases are shared with TRBD2. CDR1 is MNHNS and CDR2 is SASEGT in the germline V gene. There are 15 residues in the CDR3. V trimming: 2 bases; J trimming: 6 bases; junction bases outside the gene matches: 5. CDR3 protein: CASSEREGLSGELFF. In DNA, the CDR3 is TGTGCCAGCAGTGAACGGGAGGGCCTCTCCGGGGAGCTGTTTTTT.

This clone was picked up a small number of times. The chain combines TRBV3-1 (or the pseudogene TRBV3-2) with TRBJ2-1, with 7 bases matching TRBD2. V lost 3 bases to trimming and J lost 2 bases; unmatched junction nucleotides: 4. The CDR3 is 15 amino acids. The germline V gene encodes CDR1 LGHDT and CDR2 YNNKEL (reference sequence). CDR3 protein: CASSHGLETYNEQFF. CDR3 DNA sequence: TGTGCCAGCAGCCATGGACTAGAGACCTACAATGAGCAGTTCTTC.

The chain uses TRBV5-1 and TRBJ2-3; 7 nucleotides match TRBD2. Germline loops: CDR1 SGHRS, CDR2 YFSETQ. This CDR3 is built from 17 residues. Trimming removed 0 bases from V and 3 bases from J; junction bases left unmatched: 10. The CDR3 bases are TGCGCCAGCAGCTTGGCCGCGGTCGCTAGCGGTACAGATACGCAGTATTTT. It is translated as CASSLAAVASGTDTQYF.

As concerns this clone: Its ends do not fully match the called genes, so a read error is possible. CDR3 nucleotide sequence: TGCGCCAGCAGCCCTCGGACTAGCGGGAGTATGAATGGGCAGTTCTTC. Amino acids: CASSPRTSGSMNGQFF. The chain uses TRBV5-1 and TRBJ2-1; 13 bases line up with TRBD2. This CDR3 has 16 residues. Germline V lookup: CDR1 SGHRS, CDR2 YFSETQ.

This clone was picked up one time. V usage is TRBV15 and J usage is TRBJ2-5; 14 bases match TRBD2. This CDR3 has 18 amino acids. CDR1 is LNHNV, CDR2 YYDKDF, per germline (reference sequence). The V segment lost 1 base and the J segment 1 base; nucleotides outside the gene matches: 5. The CDR3 sequence is CATSRVLGLAGAQETQYF. DNA for the CDR3: TGTGCCACCAGCAGAGTCTTGGGACTAGCGGGGGCCCAAGAGACCCAGTACTTC.

In DNA form, the CDR3 reads TGTGCCAGCAGTGAATCTTGGGGGCACCCTTCCTACGAGCAGTACTTC. The encoded protein is CASSESWGHPSYEQYF. The V call is TRBV25-1, the J call TRBJ2-7; a weak D match, TRBD1 (6 bases). Germline V lookup: CDR1 MGHDK, CDR2 SYGVNS. The CDR3 extends over 16 amino acids. V was shortened by 1 base and J by 1 base, with 14 bases between the two germline ends.

This clone was found a few times. The chain links TRBV19 to TRBJ1-4; 10 bases align to TRBD1. V trimming: 6 bases; J trimming: 0 bases; junction bases outside the gene matches: 7. Germline values: CDR1 LNHDA, CDR2 SQIVND (reference sequence). The CDR3 spans 17 residues. CDR3 DNA sequence: TGTGCCAGTAGAGGAGACGGACAGGGGGCAACTAATGAAAAACTGTTTTTT. Amino acid sequence: CASRGDGQGATNEKLFF.

The chain links TRBV19 to TRBJ2-3, with 9 bases that match TRBD2. The germline CDR1 and CDR2 sequences are LNHDA and SQIVND (reference sequence). The V gene end was trimmed by 3 bases and the J gene end by 2 bases; junction bases not matched to a gene: 3. The CDR3 is 15 amino acids. The CDR3 is CASSIPSGITDTQYF. The CDR3 coding sequence is TGTGCCAGTAGTATTCCTAGCGGGATCACAGATACGCAGTATTTT.

The chain uses TRBV11-2 and TRBJ2-7, with D perhaps TRBD1 (5 bases). Germline V gene lookup returns CDR1 SGHAT and CDR2 FQNNGV. This CDR3 contains 11 residues. The V end lost 11 bases, the J end lost 1 base, and 9 bases lay between the germline ends. The CDR3 nucleotides are TGTGCCTGGGGCGGATCCTACGAGCAGTACTTC. Protein: CAWGGSYEQYF. Using reference TRBV11-2 and TRBJ2-7 for the parts outside the CDR3, the full variable domain is EAGVAQSPRYKIIEKRQSVAFWCNPISGHATLYWYQQILGQGPKLLIQFQNNGVVDDSQLPKDRFSAERLKGVDSTLKIQPAKLEDSAVYLCAWGGSYEQYFGPGTRLTVT.

The chain combines TRBV7-9 with TRBJ2-7; 10 bases are a match to TRBD1. Germline V lookup: CDR1 SEHNR, CDR2 FQNEAQ (reference sequence). This CDR3 contains 13 residues. J gave up 5 bases and V 8 bases, and 6 bases lay outside the gene matches. The CDR3 bases are TGTGCCAGCGACGGACAGGGGGAACACGAGCAGTACTTC. This gives the protein CASDGQGEHEQYF.

The chain has TRBV19 and TRBJ2-3; 8 bases are a match to TRBD2. Trimming at V came to 4 bases and at J to 1 base, leaving 10 bases not matched to a gene. Germline CDR1 is LNHDA and CDR2 is SQIVND (reference sequence). The CDR3 length is 17 residues. CDR3 region: CASSTPEGLARTDTQYF. CDR3 in DNA: TGTGCCAGTAGTACCCCCGAAGGACTAGCCCGCACAGATACGCAGTATTTT.

The chain uses TRBV7-9 and TRBJ2-2; 7 bases align to TRBD2. Germline V gives CDR1 SEHNR, CDR2 FQNEAQ (reference sequence). This CDR3 spans 13 amino acids. V shed 7 bases and J 6 bases; nucleotides not matched to a gene: 5. The CDR3 DNA is TGTGCCAGCACTAAACGGGGGGCCGGGGAGCTGTTTTTT. The encoded protein is CASTKRGAGELFF.

This clone has more than one count but fewer than ten. CDR3 sequence (DNA): TGTGCCAGCTCACCAGAGGCCAGGGGGCACGATGAGCAGTTCTTC. Protein sequence: CASSPEARGHDEQFF. The V and J genes are TRBV18 and TRBJ2-1; 8 bases align to TRBD1. J lost 8 bases, V lost 2 bases, and 8 bases had no gene match. This CDR3 region has 15 residues. Per the germline V gene, CDR1 is KGHSH and CDR2 is LQKENI.

This clone was counted between two and nine times. The chain combines TRBV30 with TRBJ1-5; a weak D match, TRBD1 (6 bases). Trimming took off 2 bases at V and 3 bases at J, with 14 bases between the two ends. Germline V gene sequence: CDR1 GTSNPN, CDR2 SVGIG (reference sequence). The CDR3 extends over 15 amino acids. The CDR3 is CAWSYRQAPNQPQHF. CDR3 bases: TGTGCCTGGAGTTATCGACAGGCCCCCAATCAGCCCCAGCATTTT.